Listed below are T cell receptor beta chains from one sample, sequenced in a study of blood T cell repertoires in COVID-19. Assay: immunoSEQ multiplex PCR; the TCRdb copy retains only in-frame clones and omits some. The profile shows about 58,000 clones, about 87% of them singletons. Sequencing was done on a sample of peripheral blood. Receptor source: a man aged 60-69 years with acute or convalescent COVID-19. The CDR3 runs from the conserved cysteine through the conserved F or W. D genes are given only for firm matches. Not every row has a clone size; where given, it reads once, few, many or a size class.

CDR3 DNA,CDR3 protein,J gene,V gene,clone size,D gene
TGTGCCAGCAGCTTGATGTGGAGTGAGTCCGAGCAGTACTTC,CASSLMWSESEQYF,TRBJ2-7,TRBV7-8,.,.
TGTGCCAGCAGCTTAGATCAGGGGGCCTACAATGAGCAGTTCTTC,CASSLDQGAYNEQFF,TRBJ2-1,TRBV11-2,once,TRBD1
TGTGCCAGTAGTATACCGGGGGGAGTGAACACTGAAGCTTTCTTT,CASSIPGGVNTEAFF,TRBJ1-1,TRBV19,.,.
TGTGCCAGCTCACCCCCCTGGTTGGGGGGGGCGTACAATGAGCAGTTCTTC,CASSPPWLGGAYNEQFF,TRBJ2-1,TRBV18,.,.
TGTGCTAGTGGTTTGCCGAAAATACAGGGTTCCTCTGGAAACACCATATATTTT,CASGLPKIQGSSGNTIYF,TRBJ1-3,TRBV12-5,few,.
TGTGCCAGCAGCTTATGGGAGGTGGGGATATATAATTCACCCCTCCACTTT,CASSLWEVGIYNSPLHF,TRBJ1-6,TRBV7-9,.,.
TGCGCCAGCAGCCAACGCGGGAGGGGCGGGGAGCTGTTTTTT,CASSQRGRGGELFF,TRBJ2-2,TRBV4-3,.,TRBD2
TGTGCCAGCAGCTCTCCCGGTCGAGTCCAAGAGACCCAGTACTTC,CASSSPGRVQETQYF,TRBJ2-5,TRBV28,.,.
TGTGCCAGCAGGCAGTCAGGGGTTGCTGGAAACACCATATATTTT,CASRQSGVAGNTIYF,TRBJ1-3,TRBV2,.,.
TGTGCCAGCAGACTACAAGCAACTAATGAAAAACTGTTTTTT,CASRLQATNEKLFF,TRBJ1-4,TRBV28,.,.
TGTGCCAGTAGTCGGGGGAGGGGTCAAGAGACCCAGTACTTC,CASSRGRGQETQYF,TRBJ2-5,TRBV19,.,TRBD2
TGTGCCAGCAGCTTAGGCCCCGGTTCTGGAAACACCATATATTTT,CASSLGPGSGNTIYF,TRBJ1-3,TRBV13,.,.
TGTGCCTGGGACCCAGGGGGCGGACAGCCCCAGCATTTT,CAWDPGGGQPQHF,TRBJ1-5,TRBV30,.,TRBD1
TGTGCCAGCAGCTTGGGACTTCCTACCGGGGAGCTGTTTTTT,CASSLGLPTGELFF,TRBJ2-2,TRBV7-3,once,.
TGTGCCAGCAGTAGGGACAGGGAATTCGAGCAGTACTTC,CASSRDREFEQYF,TRBJ2-7,TRBV6-5,.,TRBD1
TGTGCCAGCAGTGAAGGGCGGCGGGAGGATCTATACGAGCAGTACTTC,CASSEGRREDLYEQYF,TRBJ2-7,TRBV2,.,TRBD2